This T cell receptor beta chain was sequenced during a study of T cells in Graves' hyperthyroidism and ophthalmopathy. TCR beta CDR3 sequences were amplified from RNA transcripts. Carried out on the TCR CDR3, a first-round RT-PCR used the HTBI primer set. TCRdb re-analysed the multiplex PCR reads in MiXCR, keeping a single row per CDR3 protein. The data contain some 440,000 distinct CDR3 sequences, about 15% of them seen just once; the ten biggest clones take up 11% to 15%. Trimming removed 6 bases from V and 2 bases from J; junction bases left unmatched: 3. This CDR3 contains 14 residues. The source is a woman aged 18-29 years with Graves' hyperthyroidism. Sequenced sample: blood. This sequence joins TRBV12-3 or TRBV12-4 and TRBJ2-5; TRBD1 matches 10 bases. CDR3 residues: CASRRTGGQETQYF. Written as DNA, the CDR3 is TGTGCCAGCAGGCGGACAGGGGGGCAAGAGACCCAGTACTTC.